Each of the 21 T cell receptor beta chains below was sequenced from the same sample in a study of blood T cells in healthy people across ages. Through a sample-barcoded 5' primer and a J-beta primer mix, a second PCR was run for 7 to 11 cycles. TCRdb processed the 5' RACE reads anew with MiXCR; each CDR3 protein has one entry. The data show more than 800,000 distinct CDR3 sequences, with 29% seen just once and around 16% held by the top ten. The sample taken for sequencing was blood. The receptors were gathered from a woman of 80 years or more in good health.

The chain joins TRBV2 to TRBJ1-5, with 11 nucleotides matching TRBD1. Germline trimming cut 6 bases from V and 0 bases from J; bases unmatched to any gene: 7. Germline lookup yields CDR1 SNHLY and CDR2 FYNNEI. The CDR3 spans 17 residues. The CDR3 sequence is CASRLGTGGTSNQPQHF. For the CDR3, the DNA is TGTGCCAGCAGACTCGGGACAGGGGGTACTAGCAATCAGCCCCAGCATTTT.

This clonotype was counted at least ten times. The chain joins TRBV12-3 or TRBV12-4 to TRBJ2-1; TRBD1 aligns across 10 bases. This CDR3 has 14 amino acids. V dropped 6 bases and J dropped 7; count of bases not matched to a gene: 6. The CDR3 sequence: CASRPGTGDNEQFF. In DNA form, the CDR3 reads TGTGCCAGCAGGCCCGGGACAGGGGATAATGAGCAGTTCTTC.

This chain connects TRBV30 to TRBJ1-5; D is ambiguous. The CDR3 has 14 amino acids. V shed 0 bases and J shed 2 bases, with 8 bases lying between them. CDR1 GTSNPN and CDR2 SVGIG come from the germline V gene (reference sequence). The CDR3 loop is CAWSVRTGNQPQHF. CDR3 bases: TGTGCCTGGAGTGTAAGAACAGGCAATCAGCCCCAGCATTTT.

This clonotype has a count of ten or more. This sequence joins TRBV3-1 and TRBJ2-3, with D uncertain. The CDR3 covers 13 residues. Deletions cut 4 bases from V and 6 bases from J, with 11 bases between. The germline V gene encodes CDR1 LGHDT and CDR2 YNNKEL (reference sequence). CDR3 sequence (DNA): TGTGCCAGCAGCCGCACCATGCTGGATACGCAGTATTTT. Translated: CASSRTMLDTQYF.

This clonotype showed up many times. The CDR3 DNA sequence: TGTGCCAGCAGCCGGGGCTTTTCCCACGAGACCCAGTACTTC. Protein: CASSRGFSHETQYF. The J gene is TRBJ2-5, the V gene TRBV7-2, with D possibly being TRBD1 or TRBD2 (5 bases each). Trimming left V 5 bases short and J 5 bases short, with 15 bases between. Germline lookup yields CDR1 SGHTA and CDR2 FQGNSA. This CDR3 region has 14 residues.

This clonotype was seen many times. V usage is TRBV7-2 and J usage is TRBJ2-1, with TRBD1 identical over 7 bases. This CDR3 has 16 amino acids. The germline V gene has CDR1 SGHTA and CDR2 FQGNSA. J lost 5 bases, V lost 5 bases, and 12 bases had no gene match. The CDR3 DNA reads TGTGCCAGCAGCACAAACCCGGCAGGGGGAAACAATGAGCAGTTCTTC. It codes for CASSTNPAGGNNEQFF.

This clonotype was picked up a small number of times. The genes are TRBV5-1 and TRBJ2-3; TRBD2 might be the D (5 bases). Germline CDR1 reads SGHRS; CDR2 reads YFSETQ. The CDR3 is made up of 15 amino acids. The germline V and J ends were trimmed by 0 bases and 2 bases, with 10 bases remaining between them. The CDR3 reads CASSLGAGITDTQYF. The CDR3 DNA reads TGCGCCAGCAGCTTGGGGGCCGGGATCACAGATACGCAGTATTTT. Drawing the rest from reference TRBV5-1 and TRBJ2-3, the complete variable domain is KAGVTQTPRYLIKTRGQQVTLSCSPISGHRSVSWYQQTPGQGLQFLFEYFSETQRNKGNFPGRFSGRQFSNSRSEMNVSTLELGDSALYLCASSLGAGITDTQYFGPGTRLTVL.

This clonotype was seen only a few times. V is TRBV5-1 and J is TRBJ2-3; D perhaps matches TRBD1 (5 bases). The germline V and J ends were trimmed by 7 bases and 2 bases, with 11 bases remaining between them. The germline V gene has CDR1 SGHRS and CDR2 YFSETQ. The CDR3 spans 13 residues. This CDR3 is CASATTDTDTQYF. The DNA of the CDR3 is TGCGCCAGCGCCACGACAGACACAGATACGCAGTATTTT.

About this clonotype itself: This sequence may be a read error, since a much larger clone differs from it by one base. The genes are TRBV20-1 and TRBJ1-2; maybe TRBD1 (5 bases). V was shortened by 5 bases and J by 2 bases, with 15 bases between the two germline ends. This CDR3 is built from 14 residues. Germline CDR1 is DFQATT and CDR2 is SNEGSKA (reference sequence). CDR3 sequence: CSAPQEAENYGYTF. CDR3 nucleotides: TGCAGTGCTCCACAGGAGGCTGAAAACTATGGCTACACCTTC.

This clonotype was seen ten or more times. The chain employs TRBV4-1 and TRBJ2-5; tentatively, D is TRBD2 (6 bases). This CDR3 is built from 17 residues. The germline gives CDR1 MGHRA, CDR2 YSYEKL. V dropped 1 base and J dropped 5 bases, with 20 bases sitting between them. The CDR3: CASSQVGVRAGPETQYF. The CDR3 nucleotides are TGCGCCAGCAGCCAAGTCGGTGTGAGGGCGGGGCCGGAGACCCAGTACTTC.

The chain carries TRBV5-1 and TRBJ2-7, with 7 bases lining up with TRBD2. Germline CDR1 reads SGHRS; CDR2 reads YFSETQ. Trimming took 0 bases from V and 6 from J; bases not matched to a gene: 6. This CDR3 contains 14 residues. CDR3 in DNA: TGCGCCAGCAGCTTGGAGCTGCGGGAGATCGAGCAGTACTTC. It codes for CASSLELREIEQYF.

V and J are TRBV6-1 and TRBJ1-2; D is unresolved. The V and J ends lost 0 bases and 5 bases respectively, with 7 bases between them. The germline CDR1 and CDR2 sequences are MNHNS and SASEGT. CDR3 length equals 13 residues. The CDR3 DNA sequence: TGTGCCAGCAGTGAAGCACGACGGTATGGCTACACCTTC. Protein: CASSEARRYGYTF.

This clonotype occurred a few times. The V call is TRBV28, the J call TRBJ2-7; D not resolved. The CDR3 runs to 12 residues. Trimming left V 6 bases short and J 4 bases short, with 10 bases between. Per germline, CDR1 MDHEN and CDR2 SYDVKM. Here the CDR3 reads CASRNTFYEQYF. The CDR3 nucleotides are TGTGCCAGCAGAAACACTTTTTACGAGCAGTACTTC.

This clonotype showed up just a few times. V is TRBV5-1 and J is TRBJ1-1; D is ambiguous. Germline CDR1 SGHRS, CDR2 YFSETQ. Deletions cut 1 base from V and 10 bases from J, with 14 bases between. The CDR3 has 13 residues. The CDR3 nucleotides are TGCGCCAGCAGCTTGAAGGGTTCCGATTCAGCTTTCTTT. Protein sequence: CASSLKGSDSAFF.

At least ten counts were recorded for this clonotype. This may come from a read error, since a much larger clone is one base off. V gene TRBV5-5 combines with J gene TRBJ2-7; 11 bases agree with TRBD1. There are 15 residues in the CDR3. Per germline, CDR1 SGHKS and CDR2 YYEKEE (reference sequence). V lost 4 bases and J lost 3; bases outside the gene matches: 6. The CDR3 DNA reads as TGTGCCAGCAGCCCCGGACAGGGGGCGGGCTACGAGCAGTACTTC. This translates into CASSPGQGAGYEQYF.

This clonotype was counted a few times. This rearrangement joins TRBV7-2 to TRBJ1-3; D gene ambiguous. Germline lookup yields CDR1 SGHTA and CDR2 FQGNSA. The CDR3 extends over 15 amino acids. The ends were cut back, 0 bases at V and 4 bases at J, with 10 bases in the middle. The CDR3 protein is CASSLAGTSGNTIYF. The DNA for the CDR3 is TGTGCCAGCAGCTTAGCGGGAACGTCCGGAAACACCATATATTTT.

The chain combines TRBV20-1 with TRBJ2-7, with 8 bases aligning to TRBD1. V trimming: 6 bases; J trimming: 4 bases; junction bases outside the gene matches: 11. This CDR3 contains 14 residues. From germline, CDR1 is DFQATT and CDR2 SNEGSKA (reference sequence). CDR3: CSASLGDRPYEQYF. The CDR3 DNA reads TGCAGTGCCTCCCTAGGGGACAGGCCGTACGAGCAGTACTTC.

This clonotype was counted many times. The rearrangement uses TRBV6-6 and TRBJ2-1; TRBD2 might be the D (6 bases). The CDR3 is 16 amino acids. CDR1 is MNHNY and CDR2 is SVGAGI in the germline V gene (reference sequence). The ends were cut back, 6 bases at V and 4 bases at J, with 19 bases in the middle. CDR3 bases: TGTGCCAGCAGATCATCCGGGACTGCAATGTACAATGAGCAGTTCTTC. This sequence encodes CASRSSGTAMYNEQFF.

The chain carries TRBV5-1 and TRBJ2-5, with no clear D. The J call may be faulty, since TRBJ2-7 better matches the DNA end. The CDR3 extends over 14 amino acids. CDR1 is SGHRS, CDR2 YFSETQ, per germline. The DNA of the CDR3 is TGCGCCAGCAGCGTGGATCTGTCCGGAACCGAGCAGTACTTC. Its translation: CASSVDLSGTEQYF.

This clonotype has just one count. The rearrangement links TRBV7-2 to TRBJ2-1, with D tentatively TRBD2 (6 bases). This CDR3 comprises 11 residues. Germline V gene data show CDR1 as SGHTA and CDR2 as FQGNSA. Trimming stripped 6 bases from V and 13 bases from J, with 13 bases between. The CDR3 DNA reads TGTGCCAGCAGTCATCGGGAGACCCAGTTCTTC. It encodes CASSHRETQFF.

This clonotype was recorded many times. CDR3 residues: CASSLAVQVLNEQFF. CDR3 coding DNA: TGTGCCAGCAGCTTAGCGGTTCAGGTTCTCAATGAGCAGTTCTTC. The chain recombines TRBV7-9 with TRBJ2-1; no reliable D call. The CDR3 has 15 amino acids. Germline V CDR1 and CDR2: SEHNR, FQNEAQ (reference sequence). Trimming left V 0 bases short and J 6 bases short, with 12 bases between.